A selection of T cell receptor beta chains follows, all from one sample in a study of beta chain features in type 1 diabetes. Sequencing was performed with immunoSEQ multiplex PCR; in TCRdb, only in-frame clones are kept and a portion is missing. The sample lists tens of thousands of clones; more than 45% were seen once. The sample comprised central memory CD4+ T cells from blood. The origin of the receptors is a young man with type 1 diabetes. Each CDR3 is given with its conserved first and last residue. The order of the fields is J gene, clone size, D gene, V gene, CDR3 protein, CDR3 DNA. D genes are given only for firm matches. Not all rows give a size; the values are once, few, many and, for expanded clones, a class.

j_gene: TRBJ2-2
abundance: few
d_gene: TRBD2
v_gene: TRBV10-3
CDR3aa: CAISTGTRVGELFF
CDR3nt: TGTGCCATCAGCACCGGGACTAGAGTCGGGGAGCTGTTTTTT

j_gene: TRBJ1-5
abundance: -
d_gene: -
v_gene: TRBV9
CDR3aa: CASSVAGGNQPQHF
CDR3nt: TGTGCCAGCAGCGTAGCCGGGGGCAATCAGCCCCAGCATTTT

j_gene: TRBJ2-6
abundance: -
d_gene: TRBD1
v_gene: TRBV18
CDR3aa: CASSPTGVGANVLTF
CDR3nt: TGTGCCAGCTCACCAACAGGGGTCGGGGCCAACGTCCTGACTTTC

j_gene: TRBJ2-7
abundance: -
d_gene: TRBD2
v_gene: TRBV29-1
CDR3aa: CSMTQLRGRFYEQYF
CDR3nt: TGCAGCATGACCCAGCTACGCGGGAGGTTCTACGAGCAGTACTTC

j_gene: TRBJ2-1
abundance: -
d_gene: -
v_gene: TRBV5-5
CDR3aa: CASSLTGSFNEQFF
CDR3nt: TGTGCCAGCAGCTTAACCGGGAGCTTCAATGAGCAGTTCTTC

j_gene: TRBJ2-3
abundance: -
d_gene: -
v_gene: TRBV7-9
CDR3aa: CASSLISGTDTQYF
CDR3nt: TGTGCCAGCAGCTTGATCTCCGGGACAGATACGCAGTATTTT

j_gene: TRBJ2-7
abundance: few
d_gene: -
v_gene: TRBV2
CDR3aa: CASSGDSYEQYF
CDR3nt: TGTGCCAGCAGCGGGGACTCCTACGAGCAGTACTTC

j_gene: TRBJ2-2
abundance: -
d_gene: TRBD1
v_gene: TRBV10-3
CDR3aa: CAIPGQGNTGELFF
CDR3nt: TGTGCCATCCCGGGACAGGGTAACACCGGGGAGCTGTTTTTT

j_gene: TRBJ2-1
abundance: -
d_gene: -
v_gene: TRBV12-5
CDR3aa: CASGLVPYGEQFF
CDR3nt: TGTGCTAGTGGTTTGGTTCCATACGGTGAGCAGTTCTTC

j_gene: TRBJ1-6
abundance: -
d_gene: -
v_gene: TRBV28
CDR3aa: CASSLPGVDSPLHF
CDR3nt: TGTGCCAGCAGTTTGCCAGGGGTGGATTCACCCCTCCACTTT

j_gene: TRBJ2-3
abundance: -
d_gene: TRBD2
v_gene: TRBV7-2
CDR3aa: CASSLAAGSSTDTQYF
CDR3nt: TGTGCCAGCAGCTTAGCAGCGGGGAGTAGCACAGATACGCAGTATTTT

j_gene: TRBJ2-7
abundance: -
d_gene: -
v_gene: TRBV2
CDR3aa: CASSDGNSYEQYF
CDR3nt: TGTGCCAGCAGCGACGGGAACTCCTACGAGCAGTACTTC

j_gene: TRBJ2-5
abundance: -
d_gene: -
v_gene: TRBV19
CDR3aa: CAGSMRRQETQYF
CDR3nt: TGTGCCGGTAGTATGCGCAGGCAAGAGACCCAGTACTTC

j_gene: TRBJ2-3
abundance: -
d_gene: -
v_gene: TRBV21-1
CDR3aa: CASSKGLAAGDTQYF
CDR3nt: TGTGCCAGCAGCAAAGGACTAGCGGCGGGAGATACGCAGTATTTT

j_gene: TRBJ2-1
abundance: -
d_gene: -
v_gene: TRBV5-6
CDR3aa: CASSFTRGQQGYNEQFF
CDR3nt: TGTGCCAGCAGTTTTACCAGGGGCCAGCAGGGTTACAATGAGCAGTTCTTC

j_gene: TRBJ2-3
abundance: -
d_gene: -
v_gene: TRBV7-2
CDR3aa: CASSFATSPDTQYF
CDR3nt: TGTGCCAGCAGCTTCGCGACATCCCCAGATACGCAGTATTTT

j_gene: TRBJ2-1
abundance: few
d_gene: -
v_gene: TRBV18
CDR3aa: CASSLLSSTNGEQFF
CDR3nt: TGTGCCAGCTCACTCCTTTCTTCAACTAATGGAGAGCAGTTCTTC

j_gene: TRBJ2-1
abundance: -
d_gene: -
v_gene: TRBV5-1
CDR3aa: CASSTRTGENNEQFF
CDR3nt: TGCGCCAGCAGCACGCGGACGGGGGAAAACAATGAGCAGTTCTTC

j_gene: TRBJ2-7
abundance: -
d_gene: TRBD2
v_gene: TRBV18
CDR3aa: CASSSSSGSSGEQYF
CDR3nt: TGTGCCAGCTCATCCTCTAGCGGGAGTTCGGGAGAGCAGTACTTC

j_gene: TRBJ2-5
abundance: few
d_gene: -
v_gene: TRBV15
CDR3aa: CATSRGLAQETQYF
CDR3nt: TGTGCCACCAGCAGAGGCCTGGCACAAGAGACCCAGTACTTC

j_gene: TRBJ1-1
abundance: -
d_gene: TRBD1
v_gene: TRBV25-1
CDR3aa: CASSEWTGTTEAFF
CDR3nt: TGTGCCAGCAGTGAATGGACAGGGACGACTGAAGCTTTCTTT

j_gene: TRBJ2-7
abundance: -
d_gene: -
v_gene: TRBV4-1
CDR3aa: CASSQGEERAYEQYF
CDR3nt: TGCGCCAGCAGCCAAGGGGAGGAAAGGGCCTACGAGCAGTACTTC

j_gene: TRBJ1-1
abundance: -
d_gene: -
v_gene: TRBV7-6
CDR3aa: CASSGGGGYLNTEAFF
CDR3nt: TGTGCCAGCAGCGGGGGCGGGGGTTACCTCAACACTGAAGCTTTCTTT

j_gene: TRBJ2-5
abundance: few
d_gene: -
v_gene: TRBV6-5
CDR3aa: CASSYQAAGETQYF
CDR3nt: TGTGCCAGCAGTTACCAGGCGGCGGGGGAGACCCAGTACTTC

j_gene: TRBJ2-1
abundance: -
d_gene: -
v_gene: TRBV5-4
CDR3aa: CASSLGSGISYNEQFF
CDR3nt: TGTGCCAGCAGCTTGGGTTCGGGGATCTCCTACAATGAGCAGTTCTTC

j_gene: TRBJ2-3
abundance: -
d_gene: -
v_gene: TRBV7-9
CDR3aa: CASSDITDTQYF
CDR3nt: TGTGCCAGCAGCGACATCACAGATACGCAGTATTTT

j_gene: TRBJ2-6
abundance: -
d_gene: TRBD1
v_gene: TRBV15
CDR3aa: CATSRPRTGGEAEYSGANVLTF
CDR3nt: TGTGCCACCAGCAGACCAAGGACAGGGGGCGAAGCAGAATACTCTGGGGCCAACGTCCTGACTTTC

j_gene: TRBJ2-3
abundance: -
d_gene: TRBD2
v_gene: TRBV7-9
CDR3aa: CASSLLGGLAEKGYF
CDR3nt: TGTGCCAGCAGCTTACTTGGAGGACTAGCGGAGAAGGGGTATTTT

j_gene: TRBJ2-7
abundance: -
d_gene: TRBD1
v_gene: TRBV5-1
CDR3aa: CASSVAGTEPYEQYF
CDR3nt: TGCGCCAGCTCCGTGGCCGGGACAGAGCCCTACGAGCAGTACTTC

j_gene: TRBJ2-7
abundance: few
d_gene: -
v_gene: TRBV11-3
CDR3aa: CASSPYRGSEQYF
CDR3nt: TGTGCCAGCAGTCCTTACCGAGGGAGCGAGCAGTACTTC

j_gene: TRBJ1-2
abundance: few
d_gene: TRBD1
v_gene: TRBV19
CDR3aa: CASSMGRGQGYGYTF
CDR3nt: TGTGCCAGTAGTATGGGCCGGGGACAGGGTTATGGCTACACCTTC

j_gene: TRBJ2-3
abundance: once
d_gene: TRBD2
v_gene: TRBV27
CDR3aa: CASSRTRDTDTQYF
CDR3nt: TGTGCCAGCAGCCGGACTAGGGACACAGATACGCAGTATTTT

j_gene: TRBJ1-4
abundance: -
d_gene: -
v_gene: TRBV30
CDR3aa: CAWSKRGFSEKLFF
CDR3nt: TGTGCCTGGAGTAAAAGGGGGTTTTCCGAAAAACTGTTTTTT

j_gene: TRBJ1-4
abundance: -
d_gene: -
v_gene: TRBV7-9
CDR3aa: CASSLVTGGYEKLFF
CDR3nt: TGTGCCAGCAGCTTAGTGACCGGGGGGTATGAAAAACTGTTTTTT

j_gene: TRBJ2-7
abundance: -
d_gene: -
v_gene: TRBV7-9
CDR3aa: CASSKRVGEAYEQYF
CDR3nt: TGTGCCAGCAGCAAAAGGGTCGGGGAGGCCTACGAGCAGTACTTC

j_gene: TRBJ2-3
abundance: few
d_gene: -
v_gene: TRBV5-1
CDR3aa: CASSLLLPSTDTQYF
CDR3nt: TGCGCCAGCAGCTTGCTACTACCTAGCACAGATACGCAGTATTTT

j_gene: TRBJ1-1
abundance: few
d_gene: TRBD1
v_gene: TRBV5-1
CDR3aa: CASSSGQDPSLSEAFF
CDR3nt: TGCGCCAGCAGCTCTGGACAGGATCCGAGCTTATCTGAAGCTTTCTTT

j_gene: TRBJ2-3
abundance: -
d_gene: -
v_gene: TRBV5-1
CDR3aa: CASSLGQDTDTQYF
CDR3nt: TGCGCCAGCAGCTTGGGGCAGGACACAGATACGCAGTATTTT

j_gene: TRBJ2-1
abundance: -
d_gene: TRBD2
v_gene: TRBV6-6
CDR3aa: CASRSLAGAYNEQFF
CDR3nt: TGTGCCAGCAGGTCGCTAGCGGGGGCCTACAATGAGCAGTTCTTC

j_gene: TRBJ1-3
abundance: few
d_gene: -
v_gene: TRBV29-1
CDR3aa: CSVTPDGSSGNTIYF
CDR3nt: TGCAGCGTTACCCCCGACGGGAGCTCTGGAAACACCATATATTTT

j_gene: TRBJ2-3
abundance: -
d_gene: -
v_gene: TRBV5-1
CDR3aa: CASSLEGGTDTQYF
CDR3nt: TGCGCCAGCAGCTTGGAAGGAGGCACAGATACGCAGTATTTT

j_gene: TRBJ2-7
abundance: -
d_gene: TRBD1
v_gene: TRBV6-1
CDR3aa: CASRGGQGNHEQYF
CDR3nt: TGTGCCAGCAGGGGGGGACAGGGGAACCACGAGCAGTACTTC

j_gene: TRBJ2-2
abundance: few
d_gene: -
v_gene: TRBV30
CDR3aa: CAWSAQTTGELFF
CDR3nt: TGTGCCTGGAGTGCACAGACCACCGGGGAGCTGTTTTTT

j_gene: TRBJ2-5
abundance: -
d_gene: TRBD1
v_gene: TRBV29-1
CDR3aa: CSATRQGSETQYF
CDR3nt: TGCAGCGCGACCCGACAGGGATCGGAGACCCAGTACTTC

j_gene: TRBJ2-5
abundance: few
d_gene: TRBD1
v_gene: TRBV6-6
CDR3aa: CASSYSSTGGYGTQYF
CDR3nt: TGTGCCAGCAGTTACTCCTCGACAGGGGGGTACGGGACCCAGTACTTC

j_gene: TRBJ2-6
abundance: few
d_gene: -
v_gene: TRBV11-2
CDR3aa: CASSSLRGAGANVLTF
CDR3nt: TGTGCCAGCAGCTCGCTCAGGGGAGCCGGGGCCAACGTCCTGACTTTC

j_gene: TRBJ1-6
abundance: -
d_gene: -
v_gene: TRBV4-2
CDR3aa: CASSQDPGRWDSPLHF
CDR3nt: TGTGCCAGCAGCCAAGATCCAGGCCGGTGGGATTCACCCCTCCACTTT

j_gene: TRBJ1-1
abundance: -
d_gene: -
v_gene: TRBV9
CDR3aa: CASNKGFGGTEAFF
CDR3nt: TGTGCCAGCAACAAGGGGTTCGGTGGGACTGAAGCTTTCTTT

j_gene: TRBJ2-3
abundance: -
d_gene: -
v_gene: TRBV30
CDR3aa: CAWSLLRDTQYF
CDR3nt: TGTGCCTGGAGTCTTTTGCGAGATACGCAGTATTTT